The source of this TCR beta chain is a study of T-cell reconstitution after alpha-beta-depleted transplantation in children. Study results and limitations: It was reported that alpha-beta T cells came from several hundred expanded graft clones (about two months after transplant). T cells produced anew were the main source of T-cell counts and diversity one year after transplant.

This CDR3 spans 12 amino acids. V was cut by 7 bases and J by 0 bases, with 1 base left in between. Germline V gene lookup returns CDR1 SEHNR and CDR2 FQNEAQ (reference sequence). During its preparation, the TCRbeta library received unique molecular identifiers. TCRdb re-called the PCR reads with MiXCR, one entry per CDR3 protein. The sample consists of about 400,000 distinct CDR3 sequences, 15% to 20% of them appearing once. There are a few counts of this clonotype. Its specificity is unknown. The sequencing used PBMCs, mostly from graft donor cells, collected 360 days after TCRalphabeta/CD19-depleted stem cell transplant. The chain has TRBV7-9 and TRBJ2-6; no firm D call. This TCR was sampled from a boy in the first two years of life who had a stem cell transplant for Wiskott-Aldrich syndrome, so the T cells may come from the graft donor. CDR3 nucleotide sequence: TGTGCCAGCATCTCTGGGGCCAACGTCCTGACTTTC. As protein: CASISGANVLTF.